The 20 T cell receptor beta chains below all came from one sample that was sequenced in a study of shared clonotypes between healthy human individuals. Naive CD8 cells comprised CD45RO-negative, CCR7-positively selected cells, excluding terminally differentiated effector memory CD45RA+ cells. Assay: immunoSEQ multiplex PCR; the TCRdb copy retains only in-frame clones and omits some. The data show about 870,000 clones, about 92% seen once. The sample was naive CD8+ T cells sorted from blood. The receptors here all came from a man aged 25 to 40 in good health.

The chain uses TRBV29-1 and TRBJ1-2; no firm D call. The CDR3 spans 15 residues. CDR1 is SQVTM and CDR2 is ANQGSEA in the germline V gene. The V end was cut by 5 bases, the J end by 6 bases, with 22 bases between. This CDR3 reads CSVLSPAGGPDGYTF. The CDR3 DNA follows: TGCAGCGTTTTAAGCCCGGCGGGAGGGCCTGATGGCTACACCTTC.

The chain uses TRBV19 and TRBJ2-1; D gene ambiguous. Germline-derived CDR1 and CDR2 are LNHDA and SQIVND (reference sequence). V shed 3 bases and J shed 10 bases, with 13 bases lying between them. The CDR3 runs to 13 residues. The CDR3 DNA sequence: TGTGCCAGTAGTATTATCGGCGGCAGAGAGCAGTTCTTC. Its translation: CASSIIGGREQFF. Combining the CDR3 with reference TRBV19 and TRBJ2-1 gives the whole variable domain DGGITQSPKYLFRKEGQNVTLSCEQNLNHDAMYWYRQDPGQGLRLIYYSQIVNDFQKGDIAEGYSVSREKKESFPLTVTSAQKNPTAFYLCASSIIGGREQFFGPGTRLTVL.

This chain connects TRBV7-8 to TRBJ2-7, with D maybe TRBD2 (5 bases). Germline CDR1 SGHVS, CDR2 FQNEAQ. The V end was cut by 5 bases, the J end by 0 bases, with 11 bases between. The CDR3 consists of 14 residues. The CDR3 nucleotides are TGTGCCAGCAGCCCGTGGAGGAGCTCCTACGAGCAGTACTTC. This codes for CASSPWRSSYEQYF.

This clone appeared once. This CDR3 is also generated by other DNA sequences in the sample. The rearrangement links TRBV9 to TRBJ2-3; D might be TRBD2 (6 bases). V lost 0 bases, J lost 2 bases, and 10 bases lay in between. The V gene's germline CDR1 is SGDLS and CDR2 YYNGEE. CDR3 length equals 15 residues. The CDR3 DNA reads TGTGCCAGCAGCGTAGACGGGAGCCCCACAGATACGCAGTATTTT. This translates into CASSVDGSPTDTQYF.

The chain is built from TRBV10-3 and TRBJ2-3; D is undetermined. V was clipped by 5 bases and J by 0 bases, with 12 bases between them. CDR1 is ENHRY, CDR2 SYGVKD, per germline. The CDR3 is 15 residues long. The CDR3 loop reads CAISTGRSSTDTQYF. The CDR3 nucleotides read TGTGCCATCAGTACCGGACGGTCTAGCACAGATACGCAGTATTTT.

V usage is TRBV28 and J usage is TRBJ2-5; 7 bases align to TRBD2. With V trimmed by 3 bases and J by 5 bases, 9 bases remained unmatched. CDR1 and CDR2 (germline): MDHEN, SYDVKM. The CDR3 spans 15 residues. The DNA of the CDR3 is TGTGCCAGCAGTTTGGTGGAGAGGGGAGGGGAGACCCAGTACTTC. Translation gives CASSLVERGGETQYF. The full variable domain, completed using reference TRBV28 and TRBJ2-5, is DVKVTQSSRYLVKRTGEKVFLECVQDMDHENMFWYRQDPGLGLRLIYFSYDVKMKEKGDIPEGYSVSREKKERFSLILESASTNQTSMYLCASSLVERGGETQYFGPGTRLLVL.

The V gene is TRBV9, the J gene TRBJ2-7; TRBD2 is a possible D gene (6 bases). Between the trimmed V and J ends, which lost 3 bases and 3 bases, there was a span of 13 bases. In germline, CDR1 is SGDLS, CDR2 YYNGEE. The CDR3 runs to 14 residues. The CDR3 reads CASSGRDSNYEQYF. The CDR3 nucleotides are TGTGCCAGCAGCGGCCGGGACTCGAACTACGAGCAGTACTTC.

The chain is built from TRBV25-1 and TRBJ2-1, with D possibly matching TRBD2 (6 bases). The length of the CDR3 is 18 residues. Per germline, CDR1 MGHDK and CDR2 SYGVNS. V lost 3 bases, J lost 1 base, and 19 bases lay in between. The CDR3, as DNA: TGTGCCAGCAGTGATGGGTCAAGCGGGTTCGGGTCCTACAATGAGCAGTTCTTC. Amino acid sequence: CASSDGSSGFGSYNEQFF.

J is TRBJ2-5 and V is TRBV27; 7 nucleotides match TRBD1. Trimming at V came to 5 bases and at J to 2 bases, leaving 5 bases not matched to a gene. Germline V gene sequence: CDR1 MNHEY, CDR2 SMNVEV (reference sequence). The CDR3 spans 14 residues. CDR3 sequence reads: CASSPGQVQETQYF. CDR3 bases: TGTGCCAGCAGTCCAGGACAGGTTCAAGAGACCCAGTACTTC.

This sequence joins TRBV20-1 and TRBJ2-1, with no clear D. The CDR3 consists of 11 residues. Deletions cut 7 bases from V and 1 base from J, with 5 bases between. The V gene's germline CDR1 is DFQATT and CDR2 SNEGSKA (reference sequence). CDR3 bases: TGCAGTGGGCAGTCCTACAATGAGCAGTTCTTC. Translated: CSGQSYNEQFF.

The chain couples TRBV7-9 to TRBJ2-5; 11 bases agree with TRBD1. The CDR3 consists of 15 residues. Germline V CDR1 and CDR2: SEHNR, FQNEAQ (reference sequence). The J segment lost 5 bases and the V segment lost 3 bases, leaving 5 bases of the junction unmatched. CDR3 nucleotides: TGTGCCAGCAGCTTGGACAGGGGGCGATGGGAGACCCAGTACTTC. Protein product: CASSLDRGRWETQYF.

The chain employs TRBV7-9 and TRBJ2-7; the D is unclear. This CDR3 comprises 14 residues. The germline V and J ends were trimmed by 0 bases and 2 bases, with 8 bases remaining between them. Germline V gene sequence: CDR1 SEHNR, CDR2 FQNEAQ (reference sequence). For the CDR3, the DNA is TGTGCCAGCAGCTTAGCGGGAAATCCCTACGAGCAGTACTTC. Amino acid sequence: CASSLAGNPYEQYF.

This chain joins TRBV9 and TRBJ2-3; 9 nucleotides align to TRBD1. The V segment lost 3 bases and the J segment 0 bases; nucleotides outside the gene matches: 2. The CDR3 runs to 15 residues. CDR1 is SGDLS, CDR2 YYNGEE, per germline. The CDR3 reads CASSAQGASTDTQYF. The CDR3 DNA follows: TGTGCCAGCAGCGCACAGGGGGCAAGCACAGATACGCAGTATTTT. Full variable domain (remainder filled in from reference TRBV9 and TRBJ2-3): DSGVTQTPKHLITATGQRVTLRCSPRSGDLSVYWYQQSLDQGLQFLIQYYNGEERAKGNILERFSAQQFPDLHSELNLSSLELGDSALYFCASSAQGASTDTQYFGPGTRLTVL.

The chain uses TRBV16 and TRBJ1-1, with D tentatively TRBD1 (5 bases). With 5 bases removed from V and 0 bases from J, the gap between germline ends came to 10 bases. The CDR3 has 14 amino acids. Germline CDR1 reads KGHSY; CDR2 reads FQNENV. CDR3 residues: CASSYGTVNTEAFF. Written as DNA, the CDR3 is TGTGCCAGCAGCTACGGGACTGTGAACACTGAAGCTTTCTTT.

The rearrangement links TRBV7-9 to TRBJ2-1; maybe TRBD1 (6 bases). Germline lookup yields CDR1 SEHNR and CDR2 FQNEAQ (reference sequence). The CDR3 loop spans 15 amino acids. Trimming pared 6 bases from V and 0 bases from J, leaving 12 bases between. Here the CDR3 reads CASRYQGSSYNEQFF. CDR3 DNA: TGTGCCAGCAGATACCAGGGGAGCTCCTACAATGAGCAGTTCTTC.

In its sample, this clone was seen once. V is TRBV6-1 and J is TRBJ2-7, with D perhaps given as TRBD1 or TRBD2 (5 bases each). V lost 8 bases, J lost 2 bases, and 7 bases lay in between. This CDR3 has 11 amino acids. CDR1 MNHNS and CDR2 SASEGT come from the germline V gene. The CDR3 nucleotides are TGTGCCAGCGGGACCGCCTACGAGCAGTACTTC. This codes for CASGTAYEQYF.

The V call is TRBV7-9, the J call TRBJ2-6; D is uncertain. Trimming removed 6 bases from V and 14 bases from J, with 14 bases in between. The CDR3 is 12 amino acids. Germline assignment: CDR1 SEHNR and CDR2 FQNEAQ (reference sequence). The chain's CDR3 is CASSPDRQFLTF. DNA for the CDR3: TGTGCCAGCAGTCCTGACCGCCAATTCCTGACTTTC.

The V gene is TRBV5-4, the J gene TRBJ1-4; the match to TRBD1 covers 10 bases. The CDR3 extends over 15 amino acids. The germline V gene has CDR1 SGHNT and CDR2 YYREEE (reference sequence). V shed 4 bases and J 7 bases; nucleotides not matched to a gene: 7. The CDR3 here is CASSRDRGLGEKLFF. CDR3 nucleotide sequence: TGTGCCAGCAGCAGGGACAGGGGATTGGGTGAAAAACTGTTTTTT.

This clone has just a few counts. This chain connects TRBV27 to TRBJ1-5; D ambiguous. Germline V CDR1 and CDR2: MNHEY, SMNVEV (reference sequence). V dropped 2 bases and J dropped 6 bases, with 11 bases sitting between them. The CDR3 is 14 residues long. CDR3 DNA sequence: TGTGCCAGCAGTTTAGACCAGAACACTCAGCCCCAGCATTTT. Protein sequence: CASSLDQNTQPQHF.

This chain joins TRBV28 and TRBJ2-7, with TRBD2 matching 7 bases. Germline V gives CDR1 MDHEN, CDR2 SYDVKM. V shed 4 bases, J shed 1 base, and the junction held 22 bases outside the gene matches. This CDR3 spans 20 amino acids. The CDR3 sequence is CASSSPRGMAGAARSYEQYF. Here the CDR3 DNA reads TGTGCCAGCAGTTCCCCGCGGGGGATGGCGGGAGCAGCCCGGTCCTACGAGCAGTACTTC.